The sequence of this T cell receptor beta chain was determined in a study of shared clonotypes between healthy human individuals. Study details: Per donor, three plates held CD4 naive cells, three held CD4 memory, two held CD8 naive and one held CD8 memory.

In the source study's methods: Junction-only immunoSEQ sequences carried no quality scores, so filtering differed. Generated by immunoSEQ multiplex PCR, the TCRdb table keeps only in-frame clones and is missing some. V and J calls and clone size follow that table, whereas D and trimming were derived from the DNA. Seen here are over 1.5 million clones, 98% observed once, and the top ten hold about 0.4%. Broader study findings: Naive CD4 clonotype sharing across four donors was about 5%.

A note on this clone: Its specificity is unknown.

Investigators divided CD4+ cells into CD45RA+ naive and CD45RA-negative memory subsets. Sample: naive CD4+ T cells sorted from blood. Indicated subset: CD45RA+ positively selected. The TCR sequence derives from a man younger than 40 in good health.

The chain's CDR3 is CASSRLGTVAYEQYF. The CDR3 nucleotides read TGTGCCAGTAGTAGGCTCGGGACGGTGGCCTACGAGCAGTACTTC. V is TRBV19 and J is TRBJ2-7; D possibly matches TRBD1 or TRBD2 (5 bases each). V dropped 4 bases and J dropped 2 bases, with 15 bases sitting between them. The CDR3 extends over 15 amino acids. Germline CDR1 and CDR2: LNHDA and SQIVND (reference sequence).